This is a list of T cell receptor beta chains from one sample in a study of cytomegalovirus exposure and HLA in healthy donors. Libraries were prepared by immunoSEQ multiplex PCR; TCRdb keeps only in-frame clonotypes and omits some of them. The top ten clones hold 7% to 9% of a sample with about 160,000 clones, over 70% of them seen once. The material sequenced was PBMCs. These receptors all come from a male donor in good health and CMV-seropositive. Each CDR3 is given with its conserved first and last residue. D genes are given only for firm matches. Rows give clone size only sometimes, using once, few, many, or a class for an expanded clone.

V	J	D	size	DNA	CDR3
TRBV2	TRBJ2-7	.	.	TGTGCCAGCAGTTGGGGCCCCTACGAGCAGTACTTC	CASSWGPYEQYF
TRBV5-6	TRBJ2-7	.	once	TGTGCCAGCAGCTTCCCGGGACAAAACTACGAGCAGTACTTC	CASSFPGQNYEQYF
TRBV5-8	TRBJ2-7	TRBD2	.	TGTGCCAGCAGCTCCCTGGGGCTAGCGGTTATCTACGAGCAGTACTTC	CASSSLGLAVIYEQYF
TRBV27	TRBJ1-1	TRBD1	.	TGTGCCAGCAGTCTATTCGGGACAGGAGGGAACACTGAAGCTTTCTTT	CASSLFGTGGNTEAFF
TRBV6-1	TRBJ2-3	.	few	TGTGCCAGCAGTGAAGGAATGGGGGGTAGCACAGATACGCAGTATTTT	CASSEGMGGSTDTQYF
TRBV2	TRBJ1-1	TRBD1	.	TGTGCCAGCAGTGCCAGGGGGCGAGCTTTCTTT	CASSARGRAFF
TRBV6-4	TRBJ1-6	.	once	TGTGCCAGCAGTGACTCGATGGGTCTTTTAGGACACGAAGAAGTAGGACCCCTCCACTTT	CASSDSMGLLGHEEVGPLHF
TRBV11-2	TRBJ2-7	.	.	TGTGCCAGCAGCTTAGTACGGGTCTACGAGCAGTACTTC	CASSLVRVYEQYF
TRBV10-2	TRBJ1-1	.	.	TGCGCCACCTTTAGGGAGGGGGCTTTCTTT	CATFREGAFF
TRBV6-5	TRBJ2-5	.	.	TGTGCCAGCACAGGGGAAGAGACCCAGTACTTC	CASTGEETQYF
TRBV7-9	TRBJ2-7	TRBD1	once	TGTGCCAGCAGCTTAGTCTCAGGGGGCGAGCAGTACTTC	CASSLVSGGEQYF
TRBV7-6	TRBJ2-3	.	.	TGTGCCAGCAGCTTAGGACAGGATCCAGATACGCAGTATTTT	CASSLGQDPDTQYF
TRBV5-6	TRBJ1-1	.	.	TGTGCCAGCAGCCCGGGGGATACTGAAGCTTTCTTT	CASSPGDTEAFF
TRBV19	TRBJ2-7	.	few	TGTGCCAGTAGCCCCGGGGGAGTCTCCTACGAGCAGTACTTC	CASSPGGVSYEQYF
TRBV2	TRBJ2-1	TRBD2	.	TGTGCCATAACTAGCGGGGGAATGGATGAGCAGTTCTTC	CAITSGGMDEQFF
TRBV5-4	TRBJ2-1	.	.	TGTGCCAGCAGCTTGCACGGAGCCGCCTACAATGAGCAGTTCTTC	CASSLHGAAYNEQFF
TRBV7-3	TRBJ1-1	.	.	TGTGCCAGCAGCCAAAATGGGGGGACTGAAGCTTTCTTT	CASSQNGGTEAFF
TRBV6-1	TRBJ1-2	TRBD1	.	TGTGCCAGCAGTGTTCCGGGACAGTCTTATGGCTACACCTTC	CASSVPGQSYGYTF
TRBV11-2	TRBJ1-1	TRBD1	.	TGTGCCAGCAGCTTAGAACAGGGGGCCTTGGGGACTGAAGCTTTCTTT	CASSLEQGALGTEAFF
TRBV7-8	TRBJ2-1	TRBD1	once	TGTGCCAGCAGCCCGTTAACAGGGGAAAGCTACAATGAGCAGTTCTTC	CASSPLTGESYNEQFF
TRBV10-3	TRBJ2-7	TRBD1	.	TGTGCCATCAGTCACAGGGGGAACGAGCAGTACTTC	CAISHRGNEQYF